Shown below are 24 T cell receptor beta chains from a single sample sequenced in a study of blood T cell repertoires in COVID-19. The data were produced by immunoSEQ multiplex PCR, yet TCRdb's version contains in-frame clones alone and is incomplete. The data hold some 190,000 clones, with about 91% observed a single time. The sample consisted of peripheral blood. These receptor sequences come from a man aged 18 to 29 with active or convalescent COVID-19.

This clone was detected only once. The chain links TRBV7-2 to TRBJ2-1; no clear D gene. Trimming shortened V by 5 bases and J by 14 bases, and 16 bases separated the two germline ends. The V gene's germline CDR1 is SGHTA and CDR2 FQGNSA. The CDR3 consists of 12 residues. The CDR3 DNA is TGTGCCAGCAGCCCCCCAAGCCGGGTTAAGTTCTTC. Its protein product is CASSPPSRVKFF.

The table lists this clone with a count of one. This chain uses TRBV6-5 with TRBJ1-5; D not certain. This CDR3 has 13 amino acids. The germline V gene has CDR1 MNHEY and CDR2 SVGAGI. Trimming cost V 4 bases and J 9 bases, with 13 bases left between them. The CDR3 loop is CASSSELMMPQHF. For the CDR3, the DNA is TGTGCCAGCAGTTCCGAGCTTATGATGCCCCAGCATTTT.

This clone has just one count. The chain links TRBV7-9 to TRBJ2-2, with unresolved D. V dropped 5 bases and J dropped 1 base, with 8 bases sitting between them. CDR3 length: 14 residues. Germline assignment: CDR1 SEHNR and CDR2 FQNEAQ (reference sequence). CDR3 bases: TGTGCCAGCAGCCCCTTAGTGAACACCGGGGAGCTGTTTTTT. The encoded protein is CASSPLVNTGELFF. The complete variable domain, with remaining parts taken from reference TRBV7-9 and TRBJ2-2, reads DTGVSQNPRHKITKRGQNVTFRCDPISEHNRLYWYRQTLGQGPEFLTYFQNEAQLEKSRLLSDRFSAERPKGSFSTLEIQRTEQGDSAMYLCASSPLVNTGELFFGEGSRLTVL.

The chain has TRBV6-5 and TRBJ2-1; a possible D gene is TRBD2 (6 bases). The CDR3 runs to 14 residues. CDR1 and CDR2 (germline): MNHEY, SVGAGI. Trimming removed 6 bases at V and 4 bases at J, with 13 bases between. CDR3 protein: CASSSYLAYNEQFF. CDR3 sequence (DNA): TGTGCCAGCAGCTCTTACCTAGCGTACAATGAGCAGTTCTTC.

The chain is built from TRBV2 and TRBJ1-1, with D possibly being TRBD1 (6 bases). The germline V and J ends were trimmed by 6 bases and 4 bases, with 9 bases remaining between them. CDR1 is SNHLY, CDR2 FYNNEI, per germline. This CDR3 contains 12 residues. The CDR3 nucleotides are TGTGCCAGCAGAGGGGGTGGCACTGAAGCTTTCTTT. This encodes CASRGGGTEAFF.

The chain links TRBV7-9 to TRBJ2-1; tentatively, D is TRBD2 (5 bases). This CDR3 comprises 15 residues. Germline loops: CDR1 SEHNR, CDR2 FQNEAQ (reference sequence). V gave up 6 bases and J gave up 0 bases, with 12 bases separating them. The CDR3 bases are TGTGCCAGCAGTCCCCCGGGGTACTCCTACAATGAGCAGTTCTTC. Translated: CASSPPGYSYNEQFF.

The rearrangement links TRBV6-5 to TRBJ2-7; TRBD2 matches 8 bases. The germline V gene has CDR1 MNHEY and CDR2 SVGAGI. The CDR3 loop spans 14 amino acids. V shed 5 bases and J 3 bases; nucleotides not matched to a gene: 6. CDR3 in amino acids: CASSPTTSGYEQYF. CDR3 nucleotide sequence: TGTGCCAGCAGTCCCACCACTAGCGGCTACGAGCAGTACTTC.

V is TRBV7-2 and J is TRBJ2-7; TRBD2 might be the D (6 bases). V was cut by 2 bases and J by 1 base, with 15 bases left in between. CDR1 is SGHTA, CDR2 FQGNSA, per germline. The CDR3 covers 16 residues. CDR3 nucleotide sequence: TGTGCCAGCAGCTTACGTCCGGGACTTGGATCCTACGAGCAGTACTTC. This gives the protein CASSLRPGLGSYEQYF.

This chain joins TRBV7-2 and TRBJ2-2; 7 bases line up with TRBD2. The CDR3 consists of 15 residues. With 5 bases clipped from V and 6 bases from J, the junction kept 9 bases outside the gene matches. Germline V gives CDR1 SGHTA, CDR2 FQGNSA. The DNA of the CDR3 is TGTGCCAGCAGCCCGGGAGGACTATTTCCCGGGGAGCTGTTTTTT. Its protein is CASSPGGLFPGELFF.

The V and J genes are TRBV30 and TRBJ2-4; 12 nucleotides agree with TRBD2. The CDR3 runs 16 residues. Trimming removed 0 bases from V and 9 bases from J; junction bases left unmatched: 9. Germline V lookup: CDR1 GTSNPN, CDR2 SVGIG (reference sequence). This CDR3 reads CAWSVELAGGRGIQYF. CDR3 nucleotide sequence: TGTGCCTGGAGTGTAGAACTAGCGGGGGGAAGGGGCATTCAGTACTTC. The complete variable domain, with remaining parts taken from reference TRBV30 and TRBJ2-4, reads SQTIHQWPATLVQPVGSPLSLECTVEGTSNPNLYWYRQAAGRGLQLLFYSVGIGQISSEVPQNLSASRPQDRQFILSSKKLLLSDSGFYLCAWSVELAGGRGIQYFGAGTRLSVL.

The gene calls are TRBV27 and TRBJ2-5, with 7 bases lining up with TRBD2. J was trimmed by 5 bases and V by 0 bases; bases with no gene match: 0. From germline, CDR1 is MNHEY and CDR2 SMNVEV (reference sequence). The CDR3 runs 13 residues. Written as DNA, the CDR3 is TGTGCCAGCAGTTTATCGGGGGGGGAGACCCAGTACTTC. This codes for CASSLSGGETQYF.

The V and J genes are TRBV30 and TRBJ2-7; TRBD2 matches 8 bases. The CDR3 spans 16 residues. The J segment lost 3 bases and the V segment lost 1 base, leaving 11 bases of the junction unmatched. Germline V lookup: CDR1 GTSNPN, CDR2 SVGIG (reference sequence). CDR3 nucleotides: TGTGCCTGGAGTGGAGGTAGCGGGGATCTTAACTACGAGCAGTACTTC. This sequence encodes CAWSGGSGDLNYEQYF.

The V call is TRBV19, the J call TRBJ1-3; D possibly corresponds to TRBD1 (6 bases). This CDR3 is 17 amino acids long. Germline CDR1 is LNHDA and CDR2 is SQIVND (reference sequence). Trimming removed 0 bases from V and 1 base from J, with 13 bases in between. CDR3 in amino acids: CASSIEATGRSGNTIYF. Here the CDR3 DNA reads TGTGCCAGTAGTATAGAGGCCACAGGGAGATCTGGAAACACCATATATTTT. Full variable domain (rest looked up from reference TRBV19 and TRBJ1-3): DGGITQSPKYLFRKEGQNVTLSCEQNLNHDAMYWYRQDPGQGLRLIYYSQIVNDFQKGDIAEGYSVSREKKESFPLTVTSAQKNPTAFYLCASSIEATGRSGNTIYFGEGSWLTVV.

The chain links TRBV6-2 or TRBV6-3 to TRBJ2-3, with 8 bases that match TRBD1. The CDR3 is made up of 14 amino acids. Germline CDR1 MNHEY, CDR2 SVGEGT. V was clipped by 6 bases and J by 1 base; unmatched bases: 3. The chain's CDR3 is CASSEDRGTDTQYF. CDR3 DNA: TGTGCCAGCAGCGAGGACAGGGGCACAGATACGCAGTATTTT.

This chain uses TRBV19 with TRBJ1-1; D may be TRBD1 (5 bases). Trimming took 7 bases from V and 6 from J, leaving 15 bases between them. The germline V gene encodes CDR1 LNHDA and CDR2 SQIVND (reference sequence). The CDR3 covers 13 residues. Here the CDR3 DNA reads TGTGCCAGTAAGGGCAGGGCGGAGTCTGAAGCTTTCTTT. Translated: CASKGRAESEAFF.

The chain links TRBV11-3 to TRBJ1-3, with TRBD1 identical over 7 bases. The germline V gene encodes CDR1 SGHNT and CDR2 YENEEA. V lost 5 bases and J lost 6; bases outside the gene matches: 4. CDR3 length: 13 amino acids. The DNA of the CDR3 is TGTGCCAGCAGCCGAGGACAGGAAAACACCATATATTTT. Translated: CASSRGQENTIYF.

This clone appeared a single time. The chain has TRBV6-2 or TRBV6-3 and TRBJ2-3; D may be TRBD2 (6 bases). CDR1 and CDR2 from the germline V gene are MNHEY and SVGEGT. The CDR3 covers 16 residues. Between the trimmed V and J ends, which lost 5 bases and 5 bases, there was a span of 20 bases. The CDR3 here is CASSPGLTRAGDTQYF. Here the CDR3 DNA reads TGTGCCAGCAGTCCCGGACTAACTAGAGCAGGAGATACGCAGTATTTT.

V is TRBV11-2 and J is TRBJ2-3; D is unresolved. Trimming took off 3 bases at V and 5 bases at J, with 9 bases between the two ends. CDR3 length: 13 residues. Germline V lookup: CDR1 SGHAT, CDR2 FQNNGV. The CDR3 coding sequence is TGTGCCAGCAGCTTTTCGTCCGGAGATACGCAGTATTTT. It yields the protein CASSFSSGDTQYF.

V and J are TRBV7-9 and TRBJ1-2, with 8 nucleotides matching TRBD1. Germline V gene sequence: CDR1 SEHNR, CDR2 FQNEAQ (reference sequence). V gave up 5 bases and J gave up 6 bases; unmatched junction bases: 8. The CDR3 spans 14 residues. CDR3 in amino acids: CASSGTGQGNGYTF. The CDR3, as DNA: TGTGCCAGCAGCGGGACCGGACAGGGAAATGGCTACACCTTC. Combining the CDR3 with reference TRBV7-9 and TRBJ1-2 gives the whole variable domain DTGVSQNPRHKITKRGQNVTFRCDPISEHNRLYWYRQTLGQGPEFLTYFQNEAQLEKSRLLSDRFSAERPKGSFSTLEIQRTEQGDSAMYLCASSGTGQGNGYTFGSGTRLTVV.

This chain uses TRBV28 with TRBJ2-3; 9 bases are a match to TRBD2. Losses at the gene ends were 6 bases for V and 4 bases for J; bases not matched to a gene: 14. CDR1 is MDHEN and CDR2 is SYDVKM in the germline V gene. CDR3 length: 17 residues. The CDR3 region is CASSERRPGLASDTQYF. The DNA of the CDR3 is TGTGCCAGCAGCGAACGACGGCCGGGACTAGCTTCAGATACGCAGTATTTT.

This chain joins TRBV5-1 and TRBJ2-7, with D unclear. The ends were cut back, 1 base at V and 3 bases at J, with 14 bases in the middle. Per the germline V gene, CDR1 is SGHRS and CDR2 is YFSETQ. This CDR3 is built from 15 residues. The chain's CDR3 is CASSLSRGGIYEQYF. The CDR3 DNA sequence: TGCGCCAGCAGCTTGAGTCGTGGCGGAATCTACGAGCAGTACTTC.

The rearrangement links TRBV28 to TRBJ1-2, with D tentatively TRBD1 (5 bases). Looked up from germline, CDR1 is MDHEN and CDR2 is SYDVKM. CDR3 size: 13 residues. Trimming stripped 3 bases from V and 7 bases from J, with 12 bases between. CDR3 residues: CASSLGGTGGYTF. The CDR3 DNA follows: TGTGCCAGCAGTTTGGGAGGGACTGGTGGCTACACCTTC.

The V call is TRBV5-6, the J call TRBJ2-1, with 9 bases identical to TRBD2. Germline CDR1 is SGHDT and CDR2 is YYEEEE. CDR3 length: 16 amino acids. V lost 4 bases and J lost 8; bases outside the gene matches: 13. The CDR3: CASSPAGTSLLHEQFF. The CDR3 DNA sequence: TGTGCCAGCAGCCCTGCCGGGACTAGCCTACTCCATGAGCAGTTCTTC.

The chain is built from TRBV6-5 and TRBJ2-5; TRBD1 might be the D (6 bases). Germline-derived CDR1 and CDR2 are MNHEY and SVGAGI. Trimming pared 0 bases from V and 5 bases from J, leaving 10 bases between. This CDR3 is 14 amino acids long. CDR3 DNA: TGTGCCAGCAGTTACTCAACAGGGTCGGAGACCCAGTACTTC. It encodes CASSYSTGSETQYF.